This T cell receptor beta chain appears in the sequencing data of a study of PD-L1 blockade in urothelial cancer. Study-level information: Males with urothelial cancer arising in the bladder constituted most of the roughly 30 patients.

As for time point: peripheral blood 6 weeks after treatment start. CDR1 is SNHLY and CDR2 is FYNNEI in the germline V gene. V was trimmed by 1 base and J by 5 bases, leaving 12 bases between them. This CDR3 is built from 15 residues. Sequencing used immunoSEQ multiplex PCR; TCRdb keeps in-frame clones, though not all of them. The sample includes around 45,000 clones, about 83% of them seen just once. This material consisted of PBMCs, taken around atezolizumab (anti-PD-L1) treatment. The receptor's source is a man between 60 and 75 years old with urothelial cancer. The chain recombines TRBV2 with TRBJ2-1; the D gene is possibly TRBD1 (5 bases). The CDR3 sequence: CASSEEGVGDNEQFF. The CDR3 region has the DNA TGTGCCAGCAGTGAAGAAGGGGTTGGGGACAATGAGCAGTTCTTC.